These T cell receptor beta chains were read from a single sample in a study of monozygotic twins with cystic fibrosis. The protocol was immunoSEQ multiplex PCR, while the TCRdb copy is restricted to in-frame clones and leaves out a portion. This sample yields some 25,000 clones, of which around 96% are seen a single time; approximately 3% belongs to the top ten. Sequences were obtained from blood. Source of these receptors: a girl aged 2 to 9 with cystic fibrosis. The conserved cysteine and the conserved F or W are not part of the CDR3 here.

TRBV15	ATSSGTEQY
TRBV27	ASSLGYQLDTQY
TRBV4-1	ASSLEKGVGYGYT
TRBV6-5	ASSPGREKLF
TRBV5-1	ASSRQGRSTDTEAF
TRBV7-6	ASSSRPTGIGDEQF
TRBV5-6	ASSLAWISGRAGEQY
TRBV6-4	ASSDGGLYGYT
TRBV19	ASSIRFPSGRVADTQY
TRBV11-2	ASSFGPGVYEQY
TRBV7-9	ASSLTDRTTSGANVLT
TRBV10-2	ASIPGLAGVYEQY
TRBV7-3	ASSYPGGEQY
TRBV2	ASSPISGQETQY
TRBV29-1	SVGAVAGETYNEQF
TRBV6-5	ASSPSGPNYGYT
TRBV6-6	ASSLAGGYNEQF
TRBV5-1	ASSLITGSQETQY
TRBV27	ASSWSWSAGRFYEQY
TRBV5-4	ASSPRDRGAGTQY
TRBV4-3	ASSPGLADSYEQY
TRBV15	ATSRGGPNYGYT
TRBV30	AWSTFGEKDTGELF
TRBV13	ASSYSGGPYEQY
TRBV5-4	ASSIGQGTDTQY
TRBV19	ASSFRQGGYNEQF
TRBV5-1	ASSYGPDNQPQH
TRBV9	ASSTGDTEAF
TRBV13	ASSPSLVDTQY
TRBV18	ASSPGTARETQY
TRBV23-1	ASTHKQGVGYTEAF
TRBV30	AWSTSGSPGELF
TRBV7-2	ASSYYRGGELF
TRBV21-1	ASSPCPGTRNIQY
TRBV5-4	ASSLGGNSYNEQF
TRBV6-6	ASKVAGRAHNEQF
TRBV7-9	ASSLGLGGGSQPQH
TRBV5-5	ASGIRGSYEQY
TRBV27	ASSLSGFMNTEAF
TRBV5-1	ASSSTGYRTGELF
TRBV6-5	ASSYSDGAYEQY
TRBV28	ASRLGTAYNYGYT